Listed here are 21 T cell receptor beta chains from one sample, sequenced in a study of cytomegalovirus exposure and HLA in healthy donors. 13 Jbeta primers and 60 Vbeta primers were used for the PCR. Profiled with immunoSEQ multiplex PCR; TCRdb holds only in-frame clones, not every one. The specimen's table records 100,000 or so clones. The sequenced sample consisted of PBMCs. Receptor source: a man aged 45-65 years in good health and CMV-seronegative.

The chain joins TRBV10-2 to TRBJ1-4; TRBD1 matches 7 bases. Germline values: CDR1 WSHSY, CDR2 SAAADI. Unmatched junction bases numbered 7, after V lost 6 bases and J lost 3 bases. The CDR3 length is 15 residues. Here the CDR3 reads CASRGEQGSNEKLFF. CDR3 nucleotides: TGCGCCAGCAGGGGCGAACAGGGGTCTAATGAAAAACTGTTTTTT.

The chain recombines TRBV6-5 with TRBJ2-1; TRBD1 matches 9 bases. Germline CDR1 and CDR2: MNHEY and SVGAGI. This CDR3 is 15 amino acids long. V dropped 7 bases and J dropped 4; count of bases not matched to a gene: 8. The CDR3 sequence is CASTPPGQGYNEQFF. DNA for the CDR3: TGTGCCAGCACTCCTCCGGGACAGGGATACAATGAGCAGTTCTTC.

This chain uses TRBV2 with TRBJ2-5, with 8 bases fitting TRBD1. The germline V gene has CDR1 SNHLY and CDR2 FYNNEI. This CDR3 has 14 residues. With V trimmed by 6 bases and J by 3 bases, 6 bases remained unmatched. CDR3 in DNA: TGTGCCAGCAGAGACAGGGGTCATAAAGAGACCCAGTACTTC. This translates into CASRDRGHKETQYF.

J is TRBJ1-5 and V is TRBV27; D possibly corresponds to TRBD1 (5 bases). Germline CDR1 is MNHEY and CDR2 is SMNVEV (reference sequence). This CDR3 region has 13 residues. The V and J ends lost 5 bases and 6 bases respectively, with 11 bases between them. The CDR3 sequence is CASSRRGSQPQHF. In nucleotides, the CDR3 is TGTGCCAGCAGTCGAAGGGGAAGTCAGCCCCAGCATTTT.

The chain links TRBV27 to TRBJ1-1; the D gene is possibly TRBD1 (5 bases). Trimming pared 6 bases from V and 2 bases from J, leaving 10 bases between. In germline, CDR1 is MNHEY, CDR2 SMNVEV (reference sequence). The CDR3 consists of 13 residues. The CDR3 is CASSIDSNTEAFF. As DNA, the CDR3 is TGTGCCAGCAGCATAGACAGCAACACTGAAGCTTTCTTT.

The chain has TRBV7-6 and TRBJ1-5; no reliable D call. CDR3 length: 13 amino acids. The germline CDR1 and CDR2 sequences are SGHVS and FNYEAQ. The germline V and J ends were trimmed by 5 bases and 0 bases, with 5 bases remaining between them. The CDR3 DNA reads TGTGCCAGCAGCCTTAATAGCAATCAGCCCCAGCATTTT. It yields the protein CASSLNSNQPQHF.

V is TRBV7-2 and J is TRBJ1-6, with 9 bases that match TRBD1. V lost 3 bases, J lost 7 bases, and 7 bases stayed unmatched. Germline CDR1 and CDR2: SGHTA and FQGNSA. The CDR3 contains 16 residues. CDR3 bases: TGTGCCAGCAGCTTCAGAGGACAGGGGCTGAATTCACCCCTCCACTTT. It yields the protein CASSFRGQGLNSPLHF.

In the case of this clone: The junction and the germline gene differ at one end; a read error may be behind it. The V call is TRBV20-1, the J call TRBJ2-1, with 7 bases that match TRBD1. The CDR3 is made up of 11 amino acids. Germline loops: CDR1 DFQATT, CDR2 SNEGSKA (reference sequence). The CDR3 spells CSARDRDEQFF. The CDR3 nucleotides are TGCAGTGCTCGAGACAGGGATGAGCAGTTCTTC.

CDR3 nucleotides: TGTGCCAGCAGCCACACGGTCTCCTACAATGAGCAGTTCTTC. Its translation is CASSHTVSYNEQFF. V is TRBV14 and J is TRBJ2-1; no clear D. This CDR3 is built from 14 residues. Germline V gene lookup returns CDR1 SGHDN and CDR2 FVKESK. V was shortened by 3 bases and J by 0 bases, with 6 bases between the two germline ends.

The V and J genes are TRBV10-3 and TRBJ2-6; D is possibly TRBD2 (5 bases). CDR1 and CDR2 (germline): ENHRY, SYGVKD. The V end lost 2 bases, the J end lost 4 bases, and 12 bases lay between the germline ends. The length of the CDR3 is 16 residues. The CDR3 loop is CAISEAGGLGANVLTF. In DNA form, the CDR3 reads TGTGCCATCAGTGAGGCAGGTGGACTGGGGGCCAACGTCCTGACTTTC.

The J gene is TRBJ2-3, the V gene TRBV5-4; 7 bases fit TRBD1. This CDR3 contains 15 residues. The V and J ends lost 3 bases and 2 bases, in that order; junction bases with no gene match: 6. Germline V gene sequence: CDR1 SGHNT, CDR2 YYREEE (reference sequence). This CDR3 is CASSSTGTDTDTQYF. In DNA, the CDR3 is TGTGCCAGCAGCTCAACCGGGACAGACACAGATACGCAGTATTTT.

This rearrangement joins TRBV18 to TRBJ2-1, with 9 bases aligning to TRBD1. J lost 7 bases, V lost 3 bases, and 10 bases had no gene match. Germline CDR1 reads KGHSH; CDR2 reads LQKENI. This CDR3 has 16 amino acids. CDR3 residues: CASSPTGTGWGNEQFF. CDR3 in DNA: TGTGCCAGCTCACCTACCGGGACAGGGTGGGGGAATGAGCAGTTCTTC.

The chain joins TRBV7-2 to TRBJ2-5, with D perhaps TRBD2 (5 bases). V was pared by 1 base and J by 2 bases, with 11 bases between. The V gene's germline CDR1 is SGHTA and CDR2 FQGNSA. This CDR3 is 15 amino acids long. The CDR3 is CASSLVSGVQETQYF. The DNA for the CDR3 is TGTGCCAGCAGCTTAGTTTCCGGGGTACAAGAGACCCAGTACTTC.

The rearrangement uses TRBV9 and TRBJ1-1; D is perhaps TRBD1 (5 bases). Trimming removed 2 bases at V and 5 bases at J, with 10 bases between. From germline, CDR1 is SGDLS and CDR2 YYNGEE. This CDR3 is 13 amino acids long. In DNA, the CDR3 is TGTGCCAGCAGCGTTCAGGGTGGTACTGAAGCTTTCTTT. Amino acids: CASSVQGGTEAFF.

This chain joins TRBV29-1 and TRBJ2-5, with 11 bases that match TRBD2. Germline V CDR1 and CDR2: SQVTM, ANQGSEA. V shed 4 bases and J 4 bases; nucleotides not matched to a gene: 14. This CDR3 is built from 17 residues. The DNA for the CDR3 is TGCAGCGTTGCGGGCCTAGCGGGGGGAGAGACGACAGAGACCCAGTACTTC. It translates to CSVAGLAGGETTETQYF.

This chain uses TRBV18 with TRBJ2-5; 7 bases match TRBD1. The CDR3 extends over 14 amino acids. V gave up 5 bases and J gave up 4 bases; unmatched junction bases: 7. Per germline, CDR1 KGHSH and CDR2 LQKENI. CDR3 sequence reads: CASSADRAGETQYF. Written as DNA, the CDR3 is TGTGCCAGCTCAGCCGACAGGGCCGGAGAGACCCAGTACTTC.

Notes on this clone: At one end the junction does not follow the germline gene, possibly because of a read error. As DNA, the CDR3 is TGTGCTAGCAGCTTGGGACTAGCGCAAGAGACCCAGTACTTC. It translates to CASSLGLAQETQYF. The gene calls are TRBV7-7 and TRBJ2-5; 10 bases fit TRBD2. The germline V gene has CDR1 SSHAT and CDR2 FNYEAQ (reference sequence). The CDR3 runs to 14 residues.

CDR3: CASSPGLLNEQFF. In nucleotides, the CDR3 is TGTGCCAGCAGCCCTGGACTCCTCAATGAGCAGTTCTTC. The chain carries TRBV6-5 and TRBJ2-1; D may be TRBD2 (5 bases). The CDR3 is 13 amino acids. Germline assignment: CDR1 MNHEY and CDR2 SVGAGI. Between the trimmed V and J ends, which lost 6 bases and 6 bases, there was a span of 12 bases.

The chain recombines TRBV7-2 with TRBJ1-3, with D maybe TRBD1 (5 bases). The V end was cut by 8 bases, the J end by 0 bases, with 14 bases between. This CDR3 comprises 15 residues. The germline V gene has CDR1 SGHTA and CDR2 FQGNSA. In nucleotides, the CDR3 is TGTGCCAGCGGACATCCTCCCGGCTCTGGAAACACCATATATTTT. It encodes CASGHPPGSGNTIYF.

The CDR3 DNA follows: TGTGCCATCAGTGATGGGGCGTACGAGCAGTACTTC. Translating it yields CAISDGAYEQYF. V gene TRBV10-3 combines with J gene TRBJ2-7; D is possibly TRBD1 (5 bases). Germline assignment: CDR1 ENHRY and CDR2 SYGVKD. The CDR3 is 12 amino acids. V lost 3 bases, J lost 4 bases, and 7 bases lay in between.

This chain joins TRBV27 and TRBJ1-5; 8 nucleotides align to TRBD1. The V and J ends lost 6 bases and 9 bases, in that order; junction bases with no gene match: 13. This CDR3 has 15 residues. Germline V lookup: CDR1 MNHEY, CDR2 SMNVEV (reference sequence). The CDR3 DNA reads TGTGCCAGCAGCCCCGAACCGGGACAGGTTAGGCCCCAGCATTTT. Translated, it gives CASSPEPGQVRPQHF.